These 2 T cell receptor beta chains were sequenced from one sample in a study of cytomegalovirus exposure and HLA in healthy donors. This PCR relied on a set of 60 Vbeta primers and 13 Jbeta primers. Sequencing was performed with immunoSEQ multiplex PCR; in TCRdb, only in-frame clones are kept and a portion is missing. Of approximately 150,000 clones in the sample, more than 80% were seen once. The material sequenced was PBMCs. The receptors derive from a middle-aged woman in good health and CMV-seropositive.

This clone was found a few times. This chain links TRBV14 with TRBJ2-1; 9 bases agree with TRBD2. The CDR3 sequence is 16 residues long. Germline-derived CDR1 and CDR2 are SGHDN and FVKESK. The V gene end was trimmed by 1 base and the J gene end by 3 bases; junction bases not matched to a gene: 4. The CDR3 sequence is CASSQGLAVRYNEQFF. In DNA, the CDR3 is TGTGCCAGCAGCCAAGGACTAGCGGTTCGCTACAATGAGCAGTTCTTC.

V gene TRBV19 combines with J gene TRBJ2-1, with D perhaps TRBD2 (5 bases). The CDR3 spans 12 residues. Germline assignment: CDR1 LNHDA and CDR2 SQIVND (reference sequence). Trimming pared 7 bases from V and 4 bases from J, leaving 8 bases between. The CDR3 loop is CASTSSYNEQFF. In nucleotides, the CDR3 is TGTGCCAGTACTAGCTCTTACAATGAGCAGTTCTTC.